This T cell receptor beta chain was profiled in a study of identical twins. Regarding the study as a whole: Alpha sequences out of frame and shared by twins had excess low generation probability. Abundant cord blood beta clonotypes carried fewer insertions; memory repertoires showed none. It was possible that invariant MAIT and iNKT cells partly confounded the zero-insertion analyses.

TCRdb reprocessed the 5' RACE reads via MiXCR and lists one record per CDR3 protein. The sample records nearly 900,000 distinct CDR3 sequences, more than 9% being singletons. This clonotype has just a few counts. Its antigen is undetermined. V was cut by 5 bases and J by 6 bases, with 17 bases left in between. In germline, CDR1 is SEHNR, CDR2 FQNEAQ (reference sequence). This CDR3 region has 15 residues. A further study also used this sample, focusing on yellow fever vaccine responses in identical twins.

The receptor was derived from a woman under 30 in good health. Sequencing was done on a sample of PBMCs. This chain joins TRBV7-9 and TRBJ2-1; TRBD1 might be the D (6 bases). The CDR3 DNA sequence: TGTGCCAGCAGCACGCTTGACAGGATTCGCAATGAGCAGTTCTTC. Amino acids: CASSTLDRIRNEQFF.